Listed here are 18 T cell receptor beta chains from one sample, sequenced in a study of blood T cell repertoires in COVID-19. Here immunoSEQ multiplex PCR was the method, and the copy in TCRdb shows in-frame clones only, minus some. This table holds 64,000 or so clones, approximately 86% found once. Sequencing input: peripheral blood. These receptors were collected from a man between 35 and 55 years old with acute or convalescent COVID-19.

As concerns this clone: Germline and junction disagree at one end, which may indicate a read error. The V gene is TRBV9, the J gene TRBJ1-2; D may be TRBD1 (5 bases). Per the germline V gene, CDR1 is SGDLS and CDR2 is YYNGEE. The CDR3 is 15 residues long. The CDR3 sequence is CASSVPPPLGPGLHF. In DNA form, the CDR3 reads TGTGCCAGCAGCGTACCCCCACCTCTGGGACCAGGACTACACTTC.

The DNA for the CDR3 is TGCGCCAGCAGCTTCTCCGGGTACGAACAAGAGACCCAGTACTTC. It yields the protein CASSFSGYEQETQYF. V gene TRBV5-1 combines with J gene TRBJ2-5; D remains unclear. Per germline, CDR1 SGHRS and CDR2 YFSETQ. V shed 2 bases and J shed 2 bases, with 13 bases lying between them. CDR3 length: 15 amino acids. The entire variable domain, with the rest obtained from reference TRBV5-1 and TRBJ2-5, is as follows: KAGVTQTPRYLIKTRGQQVTLSCSPISGHRSVSWYQQTPGQGLQFLFEYFSETQRNKGNFPGRFSGRQFSNSRSEMNVSTLELGDSALYLCASSFSGYEQETQYFGPGTRLLVL.

This chain uses TRBV5-4 with TRBJ2-5, with 9 bases aligning to TRBD2. Losses at the gene ends were 0 bases for V and 3 bases for J; bases not matched to a gene: 12. The CDR3 has 18 amino acids. Germline V gene data show CDR1 as SGHNT and CDR2 as YYREEE (reference sequence). DNA for the CDR3: TGTGCCAGCAGCTTGGTTGTGATGGCGGGGGGGCCCGAAGAGACCCAGTACTTC. Its protein is CASSLVVMAGGPEETQYF.

The chain carries TRBV19 and TRBJ1-2; 7 bases fit TRBD1. In germline, CDR1 is LNHDA, CDR2 SQIVND (reference sequence). With V trimmed by 8 bases and J by 0 bases, 9 bases remained unmatched. The CDR3 sequence is 15 residues long. The CDR3 DNA reads TGTGCCAGTCGAGACAGGGTGAACGCTAACTATGGCTACACCTTC. It codes for CASRDRVNANYGYTF.

The chain recombines TRBV2 with TRBJ1-1; D is ambiguous. CDR3 length: 14 amino acids. V was pared by 7 bases and J by 3 bases, with 15 bases between. The germline gives CDR1 SNHLY, CDR2 FYNNEI. CDR3 in amino acids: CASTLMGEYTEAFF. The DNA for the CDR3 is TGTGCCAGCACCTTAATGGGAGAGTACACTGAAGCTTTCTTT.

This chain links TRBV25-1 with TRBJ1-6; 7 nucleotides agree with TRBD1. Per the germline V gene, CDR1 is MGHDK and CDR2 is SYGVNS. Losses at the gene ends were 4 bases for V and 11 bases for J; bases not matched to a gene: 8. This CDR3 comprises 14 residues. In DNA, the CDR3 is TGTGCCAGCAGTGTCCAGGGGGTTATCGCACCCCTCCACTTT. Translation: CASSVQGVIAPLHF.

This rearrangement joins TRBV11-3 to TRBJ2-3; D possibly corresponds to TRBD1 (6 bases). CDR3 size: 15 residues. The V gene's germline CDR1 is SGHNT and CDR2 YENEEA. Trimming removed 2 bases at V and 2 bases at J, with 11 bases between. The CDR3 loop reads CASSLWTEPTDTQYF. In DNA form, the CDR3 reads TGTGCCAGCAGCTTATGGACAGAACCCACAGATACGCAGTATTTT.

The chain links TRBV19 to TRBJ2-7; tentative D call: TRBD1 (5 bases). V was trimmed by 5 bases and J by 0 bases, leaving 17 bases between them. The CDR3 covers 16 residues. Germline V gene lookup returns CDR1 LNHDA and CDR2 SQIVND (reference sequence). This CDR3 is CASSGWGQKISYEQYF. The DNA for the CDR3 is TGTGCCAGTAGTGGGTGGGGCCAGAAAATCTCCTACGAGCAGTACTTC.

The chain uses TRBV7-2 and TRBJ1-1, with 7 nucleotides matching TRBD1. CDR3 length: 14 residues. V shed 4 bases, J shed 8 bases, and the junction held 10 bases outside the gene matches. Germline assignment: CDR1 SGHTA and CDR2 FQGNSA. This CDR3 is CASSSSGQLVEAFF. CDR3 DNA sequence: TGTGCCAGCAGCTCATCGGGACAGCTTGTAGAAGCTTTCTTT. Variable domain in full (rest from reference TRBV7-2 and TRBJ1-1): GAGVSQSPSNKVTEKGKDVELRCDPISGHTALYWYRQSLGQGLEFLIYFQGNSAPDKSGLPSDRFSAERTGGSVSTLTIQRTQQEDSAVYLCASSSSGQLVEAFFGQGTRLTVV.

The chain combines TRBV2 with TRBJ2-2, with 8 bases that match TRBD1. CDR1 is SNHLY, CDR2 FYNNEI, per germline. With V trimmed by 7 bases and J by 6 bases, 10 bases remained unmatched. This CDR3 has 15 amino acids. This CDR3 reads CASIMGQAGPGELFF. CDR3 in DNA: TGTGCCAGCATCATGGGACAGGCTGGACCCGGGGAGCTGTTTTTT.

The chain combines TRBV5-1 with TRBJ1-3, with 7 bases identical to TRBD1. Germline CDR1 reads SGHRS; CDR2 reads YFSETQ. CDR3 length: 14 amino acids. The V segment lost 2 bases and the J segment 8 bases; nucleotides outside the gene matches: 7. The CDR3 is CASSFDRAVDTIYF. CDR3 DNA: TGCGCCAGCAGCTTCGACAGGGCGGTCGACACCATATATTTT.

This clone was recorded only once. The chain carries TRBV6-5 and TRBJ1-2, with D possibly being TRBD1 (5 bases). The V end was cut by 3 bases, the J end by 0 bases, with 11 bases between. This CDR3 spans 15 amino acids. Germline V gives CDR1 MNHEY, CDR2 SVGAGI. For the CDR3, the DNA is TGTGCCAGCAGTTATTCAGACAGCTCTAACTATGGCTACACCTTC. Translating it yields CASSYSDSSNYGYTF.

The chain joins TRBV7-3 to TRBJ2-3; D unclear. This CDR3 is 14 amino acids long. V was pared by 4 bases and J by 3 bases, with 11 bases between. CDR1 is SGHTA and CDR2 is FQGTGA in the germline V gene. CDR3 DNA sequence: TGTGCCAGCAGCTCGCCTGCGAGAACAGATACGCAGTATTTT. It is translated as CASSSPARTDTQYF.

The chain couples TRBV19 to TRBJ1-1, with 7 bases that match TRBD1. Germline CDR1 and CDR2: LNHDA and SQIVND (reference sequence). Trimming took 3 bases from V and 10 from J; bases not matched to a gene: 5. This CDR3 contains 12 residues. The CDR3 spells CASSILTGRAFF. For the CDR3, the DNA is TGTGCCAGTAGTATCCTGACAGGGCGAGCTTTCTTT. Together with reference TRBV19 and TRBJ1-1, the CDR3 gives the full variable domain: DGGITQSPKYLFRKEGQNVTLSCEQNLNHDAMYWYRQDPGQGLRLIYYSQIVNDFQKGDIAEGYSVSREKKESFPLTVTSAQKNPTAFYLCASSILTGRAFFGQGTRLTVV.

The V gene is TRBV19, the J gene TRBJ2-3; D is perhaps TRBD2 (5 bases). The germline V gene has CDR1 LNHDA and CDR2 SQIVND (reference sequence). This CDR3 is 14 amino acids long. The V and J ends lost 2 bases and 5 bases respectively, with 11 bases between them. As DNA, the CDR3 is TGTGCCAGTAGTATACAGGCGGGCGGAGATACGCAGTATTTT. It specifies CASSIQAGGDTQYF. The complete variable domain, with remaining parts taken from reference TRBV19 and TRBJ2-3, reads DGGITQSPKYLFRKEGQNVTLSCEQNLNHDAMYWYRQDPGQGLRLIYYSQIVNDFQKGDIAEGYSVSREKKESFPLTVTSAQKNPTAFYLCASSIQAGGDTQYFGPGTRLTVL.

This clone was recorded only once. V gene TRBV4-2 combines with J gene TRBJ2-1, with 8 bases aligning to TRBD2. V lost 0 bases to trimming and J lost 8 bases; unmatched junction nucleotides: 12. The germline CDR1 and CDR2 sequences are LGHNA and YNFKEQ. This CDR3 region has 17 residues. The CDR3 nucleotides are TGTGCCAGCAGCCAAGATGGGGGGGGCCCCGGGAGGGATGAGCAGTTCTTC. This gives the protein CASSQDGGGPGRDEQFF.

The gene calls are TRBV4-2 and TRBJ2-7; 9 nucleotides agree with TRBD1. Germline V CDR1 and CDR2: LGHNA, YNFKEQ. The CDR3 runs 17 residues. Unmatched junction bases numbered 16, after V lost 6 bases and J lost 4 bases. CDR3 loop: CASSQRRAGQGSYEQYF. The CDR3 bases are TGTGCCAGCAGTCAAAGGCGGGCGGGACAGGGCTCTTACGAGCAGTACTTC.

This chain uses TRBV7-9 with TRBJ2-7, with 10 bases matching TRBD1. J gave up 3 bases and V 4 bases, and 6 bases lay outside the gene matches. The CDR3 is made up of 15 amino acids. The germline V gene encodes CDR1 SEHNR and CDR2 FQNEAQ (reference sequence). The CDR3 DNA reads TGTGCCAGCAGCTCCGACAGGGGGCGACGCTACGAGCAGTACTTC. Amino acid sequence: CASSSDRGRRYEQYF.